Shown below are 13 T cell receptor beta chains from a single sample sequenced in a study of cytomegalovirus exposure and HLA in healthy donors. The primer mix had 60 Vbeta and 13 Jbeta primers. The assay was immunoSEQ multiplex PCR, and TCRdb's table has in-frame clones only and misses some. The top ten clones hold 6.8% of a sample with about 140,000 clones, roughly 75% of them seen once. The sample taken for sequencing was PBMCs. The source is a man aged 40-49 years in good health and CMV-seropositive.

The table lists this clone with a few counts. The chain has TRBV4-2 and TRBJ2-7, with TRBD2 matching over 9 bases. This CDR3 is 17 amino acids long. The germline gives CDR1 LGHNA, CDR2 YNFKEQ. J gave up 0 bases and V 3 bases, and 9 bases lay outside the gene matches. This chain's CDR3 is CASSQVGGGRASYEQYF. The CDR3 DNA is TGTGCCAGCAGCCAGGTGGGCGGCGGGAGGGCCTCCTACGAGCAGTACTTC.

V gene TRBV7-2 combines with J gene TRBJ2-2, with unresolved D. CDR1 is SGHTA and CDR2 is FQGNSA in the germline V gene. The V end was cut by 3 bases, the J end by 8 bases, with 13 bases between. The CDR3 extends over 14 amino acids. CDR3 amino acids: CASSFLLRGGELFF. For the CDR3, the DNA is TGTGCCAGCAGCTTCCTACTGAGAGGAGGGGAGCTGTTTTTT.

The chain has TRBV7-6 and TRBJ1-4, with D maybe TRBD1 (5 bases). V gave up 3 bases and J gave up 7 bases, with 18 bases separating them. This CDR3 contains 16 residues. Germline V gives CDR1 SGHVS, CDR2 FNYEAQ. CDR3 sequence reads: CASSLGPRGYIEKLFF. The CDR3 DNA reads TGTGCCAGCAGCTTGGGGCCCCGGGGGTATATTGAAAAACTGTTTTTT.

This chain joins TRBV5-6 and TRBJ1-5, with 8 bases fitting TRBD1. CDR1 SGHDT and CDR2 YYEEEE come from the germline V gene. The CDR3 length is 14 residues. With 4 bases clipped from V and 6 bases from J, the junction kept 6 bases outside the gene matches. CDR3 residues: CASSTGTGGQPQHF. CDR3 DNA: TGTGCCAGCAGCACCGGGACAGGAGGTCAGCCCCAGCATTTT.

This rearrangement joins TRBV2 to TRBJ1-5, with a tentative D call TRBD1 (5 bases). Germline V gene lookup returns CDR1 SNHLY and CDR2 FYNNEI. V shed 6 bases and J shed 1 base, with 10 bases lying between them. The CDR3 loop spans 14 amino acids. This chain's CDR3 is CASRTQGSNQPQHF. The DNA of the CDR3 is TGTGCCAGCAGGACTCAGGGAAGCAATCAGCCCCAGCATTTT.

The J gene is TRBJ2-7, the V gene TRBV9; D unclear. Trimming pared 3 bases from V and 3 bases from J, leaving 10 bases between. The germline V gene encodes CDR1 SGDLS and CDR2 YYNGEE. This CDR3 spans 13 amino acids. CDR3 residues: CASSASLVYEQYF. CDR3 in DNA: TGTGCCAGCAGCGCCTCACTCGTCTACGAGCAGTACTTC.

This sequence joins TRBV4-1 and TRBJ2-7; 8 bases are shared with TRBD1. The trim removed 2 bases at V and 2 bases at J, leaving 5 bases unmatched. The CDR3 is 15 amino acids. Germline V gives CDR1 MGHRA, CDR2 YSYEKL. Here the CDR3 reads CASSQTGQAPYEQYF. The CDR3 DNA is TGCGCCAGCAGCCAAACGGGACAGGCCCCCTACGAGCAGTACTTC.

The rearrangement joins TRBV7-2 to TRBJ1-2; D may be TRBD1 (6 bases). Germline-derived CDR1 and CDR2 are SGHTA and FQGNSA. The CDR3 is made up of 13 amino acids. V lost 5 bases to trimming and J lost 8 bases, with 15 bases between them. The DNA for the CDR3 is TGTGCCAGCAGCCTGCGACAGGAGAGGGGCTACACCTTC. Its protein product is CASSLRQERGYTF.

This clone was observed a few times. V gene TRBV7-8 combines with J gene TRBJ1-4; 8 bases fit TRBD1. J lost 10 bases, V lost 5 bases, and 9 bases had no gene match. The CDR3 is 14 residues long. The V gene's germline CDR1 is SGHVS and CDR2 FQNEAQ. CDR3 DNA sequence: TGTGCCAGCAGCCCGACAGGGGCGAGAGGAAAACTGTTTTTT. This sequence encodes CASSPTGARGKLFF.

The chain has TRBV5-6 and TRBJ1-1, with D possibly matching TRBD1 (6 bases). The CDR3 extends over 14 amino acids. The germline V gene has CDR1 SGHDT and CDR2 YYEEEE. V was cut by 5 bases and J by 7 bases, with 18 bases left in between. CDR3 sequence reads: CASSYWTAQYEAFF. CDR3 nucleotides: TGTGCCAGCAGTTACTGGACAGCCCAGTATGAAGCTTTCTTT. The full variable domain, its missing parts supplied by reference TRBV5-6 and TRBJ1-1, is DAGVTQSPTHLIKTRGQQVTLRCSPKSGHDTVSWYQQALGQGPQFIFQYYEEEERQRGNFPDRFSGHQFPNYSSELNVNALLLGDSALYLCASSYWTAQYEAFFGQGTRLTVV.

This clone was found a few times. The chain links TRBV6-6 to TRBJ1-5; the match to TRBD1 covers 10 bases. V trimming: 6 bases; J trimming: 5 bases; junction bases outside the gene matches: 7. The CDR3 is made up of 15 amino acids. Germline values: CDR1 MNHNY, CDR2 SVGAGI (reference sequence). In nucleotides, the CDR3 is TGTGCCAGCAGGGTTCCGGGACAGGGGCATCAGCCCCAGCATTTT. It specifies CASRVPGQGHQPQHF.

A single count supports this clone. The rearrangement uses TRBV28 and TRBJ1-4, with 8 bases fitting TRBD1. V lost 5 bases and J lost 4; bases outside the gene matches: 9. The CDR3 runs to 16 residues. From germline, CDR1 is MDHEN and CDR2 SYDVKM. CDR3 region: CASSGTGMGINEKLFF. The DNA of the CDR3 is TGTGCCAGCAGTGGGACAGGAATGGGGATTAATGAAAAACTGTTTTTT. The full variable domain, with the rest looked up from reference TRBV28 and TRBJ1-4, is DVKVTQSSRYLVKRTGEKVFLECVQDMDHENMFWYRQDPGLGLRLIYFSYDVKMKEKGDIPEGYSVSREKKERFSLILESASTNQTSMYLCASSGTGMGINEKLFFGSGTQLSVL.

This clone was observed a single time. CDR3 protein: CASSTRRDSDLRYTF. In DNA form, the CDR3 reads TGTGCCAGCAGTACCCGCCGGGACAGCGACCTAAGATACACCTTC. This rearrangement joins TRBV6-5 to TRBJ1-2, with TRBD1 matching 7 bases. The CDR3 runs 15 residues. CDR1 and CDR2 from the germline V gene are MNHEY and SVGAGI. Losses at the gene ends were 5 bases for V and 11 bases for J; bases not matched to a gene: 17.